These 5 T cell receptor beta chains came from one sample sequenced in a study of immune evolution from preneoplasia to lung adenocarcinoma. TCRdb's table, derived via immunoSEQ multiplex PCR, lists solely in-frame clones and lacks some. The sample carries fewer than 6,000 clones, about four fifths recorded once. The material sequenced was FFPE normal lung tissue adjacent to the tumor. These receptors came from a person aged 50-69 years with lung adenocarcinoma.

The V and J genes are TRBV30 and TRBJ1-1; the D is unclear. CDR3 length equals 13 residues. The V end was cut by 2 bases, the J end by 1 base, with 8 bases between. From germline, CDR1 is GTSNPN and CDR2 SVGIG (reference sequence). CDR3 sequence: CAWSHNPNTEAFF. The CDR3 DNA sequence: TGTGCCTGGAGTCACAACCCGAACACTGAAGCTTTCTTT.

The CDR3 coding sequence is TGTGCCAGCAGCGTAGATCCGCAGAGCTATGGCTACACCTTC. Residues: CASSVDPQSYGYTF. J is TRBJ1-2 and V is TRBV9; D not resolved. Trimming cost V 0 bases and J 4 bases, with 10 bases left between them. Germline lookup yields CDR1 SGDLS and CDR2 YYNGEE. CDR3 length: 14 residues.

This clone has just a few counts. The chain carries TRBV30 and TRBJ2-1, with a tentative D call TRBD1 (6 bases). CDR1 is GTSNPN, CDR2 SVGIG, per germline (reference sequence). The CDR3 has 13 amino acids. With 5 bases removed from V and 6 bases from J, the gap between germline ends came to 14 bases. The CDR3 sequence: CAWGRDNLNEQFF. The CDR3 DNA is TGTGCCTGGGGCCGGGACAATCTCAATGAGCAGTTCTTC.

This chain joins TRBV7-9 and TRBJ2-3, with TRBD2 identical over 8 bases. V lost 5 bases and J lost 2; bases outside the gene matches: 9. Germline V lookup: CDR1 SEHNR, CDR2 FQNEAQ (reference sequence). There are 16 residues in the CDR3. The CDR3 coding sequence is TGTGCCAGCAGCCAGGACTTAGCGGGACCCACAGATACGCAGTATTTT. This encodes CASSQDLAGPTDTQYF.

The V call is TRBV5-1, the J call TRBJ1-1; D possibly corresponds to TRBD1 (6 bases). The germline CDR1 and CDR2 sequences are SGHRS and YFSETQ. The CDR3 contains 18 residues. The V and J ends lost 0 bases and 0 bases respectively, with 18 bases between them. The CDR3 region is CASSLGSRGVQMNTEAFF. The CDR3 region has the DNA TGCGCCAGCAGCTTGGGAAGCAGGGGAGTCCAAATGAACACTGAAGCTTTCTTT.